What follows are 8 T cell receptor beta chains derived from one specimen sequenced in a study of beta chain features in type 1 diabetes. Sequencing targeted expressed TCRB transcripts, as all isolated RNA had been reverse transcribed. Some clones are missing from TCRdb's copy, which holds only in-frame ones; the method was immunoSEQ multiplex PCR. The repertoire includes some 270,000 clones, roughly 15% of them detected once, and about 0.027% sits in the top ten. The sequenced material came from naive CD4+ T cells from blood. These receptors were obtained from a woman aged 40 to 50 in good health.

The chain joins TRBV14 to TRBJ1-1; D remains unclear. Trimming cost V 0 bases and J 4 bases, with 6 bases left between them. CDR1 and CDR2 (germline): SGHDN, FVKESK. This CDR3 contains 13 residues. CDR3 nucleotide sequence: TGTGCCAGCAGCCAAGATCGGGTCACTGAAGCTTTCTTT. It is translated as CASSQDRVTEAFF.

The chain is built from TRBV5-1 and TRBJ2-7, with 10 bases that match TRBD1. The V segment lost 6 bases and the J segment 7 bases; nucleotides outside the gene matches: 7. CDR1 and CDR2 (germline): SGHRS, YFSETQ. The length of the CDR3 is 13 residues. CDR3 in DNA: TGCGCCAGCACAGGGACAGGGGTTTGGGAGCAGTACTTC. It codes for CASTGTGVWEQYF. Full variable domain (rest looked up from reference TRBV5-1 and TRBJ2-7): KAGVTQTPRYLIKTRGQQVTLSCSPISGHRSVSWYQQTPGQGLQFLFEYFSETQRNKGNFPGRFSGRQFSNSRSEMNVSTLELGDSALYLCASTGTGVWEQYFGPGTRLTVT.

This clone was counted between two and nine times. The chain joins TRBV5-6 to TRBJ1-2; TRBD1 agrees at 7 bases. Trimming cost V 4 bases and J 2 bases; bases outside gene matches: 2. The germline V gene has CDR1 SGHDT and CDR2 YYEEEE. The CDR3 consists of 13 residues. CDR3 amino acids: CASSTQGNYGYTF. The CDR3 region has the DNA TGTGCCAGCAGCACACAGGGGAACTATGGCTACACCTTC.

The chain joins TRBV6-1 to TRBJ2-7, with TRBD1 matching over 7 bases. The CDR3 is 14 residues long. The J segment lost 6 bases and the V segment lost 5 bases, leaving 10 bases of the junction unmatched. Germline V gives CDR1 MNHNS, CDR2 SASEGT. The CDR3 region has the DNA TGTGCCAGCAGTCCCCAGGGGGAAGGGGCCGAGCAGTACTTC. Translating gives CASSPQGEGAEQYF.

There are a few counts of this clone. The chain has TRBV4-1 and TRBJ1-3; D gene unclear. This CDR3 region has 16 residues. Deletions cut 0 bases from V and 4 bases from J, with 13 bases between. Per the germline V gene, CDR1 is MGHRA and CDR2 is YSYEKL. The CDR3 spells CASSQDYSGGGNTIYF. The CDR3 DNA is TGCGCCAGCAGCCAAGATTACAGCGGAGGGGGAAACACCATATATTTT.

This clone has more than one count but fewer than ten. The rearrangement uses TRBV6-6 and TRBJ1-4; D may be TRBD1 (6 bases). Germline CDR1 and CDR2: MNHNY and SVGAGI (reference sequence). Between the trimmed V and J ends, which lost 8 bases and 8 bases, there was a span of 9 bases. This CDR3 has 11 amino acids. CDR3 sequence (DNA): TGTGCCAGCCAGGGGTTGGAAAAACTGTTTTTT. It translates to CASQGLEKLFF.

CDR3 coding DNA: TGTGCCAGCAGGGGAGGAGTGAATTCACCCCTCCACTTT. Amino acids: CASRGGVNSPLHF. V is TRBV6-5 and J is TRBJ1-6; D unclear. Germline V lookup: CDR1 MNHEY, CDR2 SVGAGI. This CDR3 is built from 13 residues. V lost 6 bases to trimming and J lost 7 bases, with 10 bases between them.

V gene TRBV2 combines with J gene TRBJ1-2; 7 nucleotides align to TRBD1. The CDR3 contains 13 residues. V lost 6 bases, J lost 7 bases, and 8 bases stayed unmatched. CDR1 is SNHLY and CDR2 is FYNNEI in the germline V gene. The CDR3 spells CASRGDSNPGYTF. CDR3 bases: TGTGCCAGCAGGGGGGACAGCAACCCTGGCTACACCTTC.